Listed below are T cell receptor beta chains from one sample, sequenced in a study of glioma-infiltrating T cells. TCRdb re-called the multiplex PCR reads through MiXCR, storing one row per CDR3 protein. The sample shows 150,000 to 200,000 distinct CDR3 sequences, about 32% of them seen only once. Input material: glioma tissue, nonneoplastic brain tissue, or PBMCs (not recorded which). These receptors originate from a human donor with low-grade glioma or glioblastoma, undergoing nonglioma brain surgery, or in good health (not recorded which). Both conserved end residues are part of each CDR3. Fields, in order: clone size, J gene, D gene, V gene, CDR3 DNA, CDR3 protein. D genes are given only for firm matches. A row's size may be missing; if present it is once, few, many or a size class.

>few|TRBJ2-7|NA|TRBV11-2
TGTGCCAGCAGCTCCATGGCAGCGCGCTCCTACGAGCAGTACTTC
CASSSMAARSYEQYF
>many|TRBJ2-7|NA|TRBV6-2/TRBV6-3
TGTGCCAGCGGATTATACAGGGTCTCCTACGAGCAGTACTTC
CASGLYRVSYEQYF
>many|TRBJ2-5|NA|TRBV29-1
TGCAGCGTCGGCAGTCGGTTCGCTGGGACCCAGTACTTC
CSVGSRFAGTQYF
>many|TRBJ2-3|TRBD2|TRBV19
TGTGCCAGTAGTAGGACTAGCGGGACAGATACGCAGTATTTT
CASSRTSGTDTQYF
>many|TRBJ1-5|NA|TRBV20-1
TGCAGTGCTAGATGGTCCAGGGCAGGCAATCAGCCCCAGCATTTT
CSARWSRAGNQPQHF
>NA|TRBJ2-3|TRBD2|TRBV25-1
TGTGCCAGAAGCTTCCAGCGGGATCTGCCTAGCACAGATACGCAGTATTTT
CARSFQRDLPSTDTQYF
>many|TRBJ1-2|NA|TRBV3-1
TGTGCCAGCAGCCAAGATTTGGGTCCAGCCTATGGCTACACCTTC
CASSQDLGPAYGYTF
>many|TRBJ2-1|NA|TRBV29-1
TGCAGCGTTCGGTACAGCTACAATGAGCAGTTCTTC
CSVRYSYNEQFF
>few|TRBJ2-4|TRBD2|TRBV4-1
TGCGCCAGCAGCCACGGACTAGCGGGAGCTCTTCAGTACTTC
CASSHGLAGALQYF
>NA|TRBJ2-7|TRBD2|TRBV12-5
TGTGCTAGTGGTTTGGTACTTAGCGGGAGTACCTACGAGCAGTACTTC
CASGLVLSGSTYEQYF
>few|TRBJ2-1|TRBD2|TRBV3-1
TGTGCCAGCAGACCACGGGGAGCGGGAAACAATGAGCAGTTCTTC
CASRPRGAGNNEQFF
>many|TRBJ2-3|TRBD2|TRBV7-9
TGTGCCAGCACAGGACTAGTATCGACAGATACGCAGTATTTT
CASTGLVSTDTQYF
>NA|TRBJ2-2|TRBD2|TRBV3-1
TGTGCCAGCAGCCAGATCGGACAGACTAGCGTCTGGGCCGGGGAGCTGTTTTTT
CASSQIGQTSVWAGELFF
>NA|TRBJ1-5|TRBD1|TRBV29-1
TGCAGCGCTCAGGACAGGGTCAATCAGCCCCAGCATTTT
CSAQDRVNQPQHF
>many|TRBJ1-2|NA|TRBV20-1
TGCAGTGCCCTAAGACGGGGTTCTCAAGGCTACACCTTC
CSALRRGSQGYTF
>few|TRBJ2-3|TRBD2|TRBV7-9
TGTGCCAGCAGCTTTGGTTCGGGAGGAGATACGCAGTATTTT
CASSFGSGGDTQYF
>many|TRBJ2-3|NA|TRBV20-1
TGCAGTGCTAGAGATCCATTATCGGGTACGCAGTATTTT
CSARDPLSGTQYF
>few|TRBJ2-1|NA|TRBV19
TGTGCCAGTAGTATAGATGGCCAGGGCGTGGGCAACAATGAGCAGTTCTTC
CASSIDGQGVGNNEQFF
>few|TRBJ2-1|NA|TRBV4-1
TGCGCCAGCAGCCAAGTTGCCGGAGGCTACGATGAGCAGTTCTTC
CASSQVAGGYDEQFF
>few|TRBJ2-3|NA|TRBV30
TGTGCCTGGAGTTTAGGGGGAAGCACAGATACGCAGTATTTT
CAWSLGGSTDTQYF
>many|TRBJ2-5|NA|TRBV20-1
TGCAGTGCCACCGGGGCCCGGGCGGAGACCCAGTACTTC
CSATGARAETQYF
>NA|TRBJ2-3|TRBD2|TRBV14
TGTGCCAGCAACCTCCGGGACTACCCCACAGATACGCAGTATTTT
CASNLRDYPTDTQYF
>few|TRBJ2-2|TRBD2|TRBV7-3
TGTGCCAGCAGCCCCGGGACTAGCGGGACGACCACCGGGGAGCTGTTTTTT
CASSPGTSGTTTGELFF
>few|TRBJ2-1|NA|TRBV19
TGTGCCAGTAGGAATTATATGGGGGTCAATGAGCAGTTCTTC
CASRNYMGVNEQFF
>NA|TRBJ2-4|TRBD2|TRBV4-1
TGCGCCAGCAGCCAAAGGGGACTAGCGGTAACACTAGCCAAAAACATTCAGTACTTC
CASSQRGLAVTLAKNIQYF
>many|TRBJ2-1|TRBD1|TRBV7-2
TGTGCCAGCAGCAAGGCCTTGGGGACAGCGGCCTACAATGAGCAGTTCTTC
CASSKALGTAAYNEQFF
>many|TRBJ1-1|NA|TRBV29-1
TGCAGCGCCCAGGGGAAAGGGAACACTGAAGCTTTCTTT
CSAQGKGNTEAFF
>NA|TRBJ1-1|NA|TRBV28
TGTGCCAGAATTCTCCCCACTGAAGCTTTCTTT
CARILPTEAFF
>few|TRBJ2-1|TRBD2|TRBV7-2
TGTGCCAGCAGCTTAGGAGGTAGGCGGGAGTGGTTCTTC
CASSLGGRREWFF
>many|TRBJ2-7|NA|TRBV7-9
TGTGCCAGCGGAACGACTGTCTCCTACGAGCAGTACTTC
CASGTTVSYEQYF
>many|TRBJ2-3|TRBD2|TRBV9
TGTGCCAGCAGCGTAGGATCGGCGGGAGCGGGTGCAGATACGCAGTATTTT
CASSVGSAGAGADTQYF
>NA|TRBJ1-2|TRBD1|TRBV9
TGTGCCAGCAGCACGGGGGCAGGGGGCCTCTTTGGCTACACCTTC
CASSTGAGGLFGYTF
>once|TRBJ2-1|NA|TRBV25-1
TGTGCCAGCAGTGAAACTAGCAGGCTGCAATACAATGAGCAGTCCTTC
CASSETSRLQYNEQSF
>NA|TRBJ1-1|NA|TRBV7-9
TGCGCCAGCAGCTGCCACAGGGAAATATGGACTGAAGCTTTCTTT
CASSCHREIWTEAFF
>NA|TRBJ2-2|NA|TRBV29-1
TGCAGCGCCCGGTCGGCCGGGGAGCTGTTTTTT
CSARSAGELFF
>many|TRBJ2-7|NA|TRBV6-5
TGTGCCAGCAGTTACGGGGAGCCCTACGAGCAGTACTTC
CASSYGEPYEQYF
>many|TRBJ2-7|NA|TRBV20-1
TGCAGTGCTAGATCGGAAAAGCGGTCCTACGAGCAGTACTTC
CSARSEKRSYEQYF
>many|TRBJ2-5|NA|TRBV4-3
TGCGCCAGCAGCCAAGATCCCGTGGTACAGACCCAGTACTTC
CASSQDPVVQTQYF
>many|TRBJ1-5|NA|TRBV27
TGTGCCAGCAGCTTATCCGGCAATCAGCCCCAGCATTTT
CASSLSGNQPQHF
>NA|TRBJ1-1|TRBD1|TRBV5-4
TGTGCCAGCAGAACGGGGACAGGGGAGACGAACACTGAAGCTTTCTTT
CASRTGTGETNTEAFF
>once|TRBJ2-3|NA|TRBV7-9
TGTGCCAGCAGCTTCCGGACGGGGGCCACAGATACGCAGTATTTT
CASSFRTGATDTQYF
>many|TRBJ2-2|NA|TRBV6-2/TRBV6-3
TGTGCCAGCAGTGCCGGGACTTTTAACACCGGGGAGCTGTTTTTT
CASSAGTFNTGELFF
>NA|TRBJ2-2|TRBD2|TRBV5-8
TGTGCCAGCAGGCCCATAGCGGGAGGAAAACCCGGGGAGCTGTTTTTT
CASRPIAGGKPGELFF
>many|TRBJ1-1|TRBD1|TRBV18
TGTGCCAGCGGCCGGGACAGATTGAACACTGAAGCTTTCTTT
CASGRDRLNTEAFF
>few|TRBJ2-6|NA|TRBV3-1
TGTGCCAGCAGTCCCCGAGACGGTTCGGGGGGGGCCAACGTCCTGACTTTC
CASSPRDGSGGANVLTF
>few|TRBJ2-1|TRBD2|TRBV18
TGTGCCAGCTCACTTTCTAGCGGAGAGAACAATGAGCAGTTCTTC
CASSLSSGENNEQFF
>many|TRBJ1-1|NA|TRBV18
TGTGCCAGCTCACTTAACAGGGTTGGAACTGAAGCTTTCTTT
CASSLNRVGTEAFF
>NA|TRBJ1-1|NA|TRBV27
TGTGCCAGCAGTTTATATGCGGGAGGGGCAGGCATCGTCGCTGAAGCTTTCTTT
CASSLYAGGAGIVAEAFF
>NA|TRBJ1-5|NA|TRBV15
TGTGCCACCAGCCCTACAGATCATAGCAATCAGCCCCAGAATTTT
CATSPTDHSNQPQNF
>NA|TRBJ1-1|NA|TRBV2
TGTGCCGGGGGACGGCTTGGGGCCGGGGCTGAAGCTTTCTTT
CAGGRLGAGAEAFF
>many|TRBJ1-1|NA|TRBV10-3
TGTGCCATACTTCAGGGGGAAGCTTTCTTT
CAILQGEAFF
>NA|TRBJ2-7|TRBD1|TRBV11-2
TGTGCCAGCAGGCCGGGGACAGGGCAAGCGGGGAAGCAGTACTTC
CASRPGTGQAGKQYF
>many|TRBJ2-5|TRBD2|TRBV28
TGTGCCAGCACGGAGGGACTAGCGGGAGGTCGGGGAGAGACCCAGTACTTC
CASTEGLAGGRGETQYF
>many|TRBJ1-1|NA|TRBV24-1
TGTGCCACCAGTGGAGGTGGGGGTATGAACACTGAAGCTTTCTTT
CATSGGGGMNTEAFF
>few|TRBJ1-2|TRBD1|TRBV3-1
TGTGCCAGCAGCCAAGGGGCAGGGGGCTGGGGCTACACCTTC
CASSQGAGGWGYTF
>NA|TRBJ1-2|NA|TRBV9
TGTGCCAGCAGCGTAGCCGGGGGACCCGAAGGGGGCTACACCTTC
CASSVAGGPEGGYTF
>NA|TRBJ2-1|NA|TRBV6-1
TGTTCCAGCAGTGAACCGAAAAATGAGCAGGTCTTC
CSSSEPKNEQVF
>many|TRBJ2-1|NA|TRBV19
TGTGCCAGTAGTGTTAATGCTGAGCAGTTCTTC
CASSVNAEQFF
>NA|TRBJ1-2|NA|TRBV28
TGTGTCACCCGGGACCACTATGACTACACCTTC
CVTRDHYDYTF
>many|TRBJ2-7|TRBD2|TRBV6-2/TRBV6-3
TGTGCCAGCAGTTCAGATCGGACTAGCGGGAGTAGGGGGGCCTACGAGCAGTACTTC
CASSSDRTSGSRGAYEQYF